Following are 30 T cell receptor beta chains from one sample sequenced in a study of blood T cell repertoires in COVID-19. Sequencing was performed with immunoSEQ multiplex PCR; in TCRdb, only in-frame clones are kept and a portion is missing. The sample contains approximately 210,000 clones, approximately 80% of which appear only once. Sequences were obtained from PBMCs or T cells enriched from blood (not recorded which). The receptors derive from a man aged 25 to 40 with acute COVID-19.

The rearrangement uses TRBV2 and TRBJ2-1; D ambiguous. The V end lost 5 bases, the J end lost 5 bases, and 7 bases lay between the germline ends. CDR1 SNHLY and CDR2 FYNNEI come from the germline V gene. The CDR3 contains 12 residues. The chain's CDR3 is CASSSLDNEQFF. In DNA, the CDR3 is TGTGCCAGCAGTTCCTTAGACAATGAGCAGTTCTTC.

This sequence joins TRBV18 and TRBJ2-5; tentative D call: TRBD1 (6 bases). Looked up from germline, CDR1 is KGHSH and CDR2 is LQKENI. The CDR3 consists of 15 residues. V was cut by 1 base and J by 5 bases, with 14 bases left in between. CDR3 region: CASSPLTGTAETQYF. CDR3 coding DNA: TGTGCCAGCTCACCACTCACAGGGACCGCGGAGACCCAGTACTTC.

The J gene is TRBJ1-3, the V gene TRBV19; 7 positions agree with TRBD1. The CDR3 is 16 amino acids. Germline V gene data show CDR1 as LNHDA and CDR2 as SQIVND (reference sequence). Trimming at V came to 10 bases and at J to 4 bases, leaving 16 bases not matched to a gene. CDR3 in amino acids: CATHHWTGDGGNTIYF. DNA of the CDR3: TGTGCCACCCACCACTGGACAGGTGATGGAGGAAACACCATATATTTT.

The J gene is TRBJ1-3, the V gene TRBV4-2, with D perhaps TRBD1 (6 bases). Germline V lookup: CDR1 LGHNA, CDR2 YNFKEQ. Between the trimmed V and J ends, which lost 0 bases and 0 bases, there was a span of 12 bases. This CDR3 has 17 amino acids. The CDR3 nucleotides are TGTGCCAGCAGCCAAGACGCCACAGGGAGCTCTGGAAACACCATATATTTT. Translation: CASSQDATGSSGNTIYF.

CDR3: CARETGPYEQYF. Here the CDR3 DNA reads TGTGCCAGGGAGACAGGCCCTTACGAGCAGTACTTC. The V call is TRBV14, the J call TRBJ2-7; possible D gene TRBD1, 6 bases. Germline-derived CDR1 and CDR2 are SGHDN and FVKESK. The CDR3 has 12 amino acids. The V end was cut by 9 bases, the J end by 4 bases, with 13 bases between.

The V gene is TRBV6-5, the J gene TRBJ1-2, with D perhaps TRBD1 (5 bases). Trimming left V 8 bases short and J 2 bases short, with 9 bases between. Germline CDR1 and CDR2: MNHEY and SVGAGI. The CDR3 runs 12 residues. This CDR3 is CASWGFNYGYTF. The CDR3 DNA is TGTGCCAGCTGGGGCTTCAACTATGGCTACACCTTC.

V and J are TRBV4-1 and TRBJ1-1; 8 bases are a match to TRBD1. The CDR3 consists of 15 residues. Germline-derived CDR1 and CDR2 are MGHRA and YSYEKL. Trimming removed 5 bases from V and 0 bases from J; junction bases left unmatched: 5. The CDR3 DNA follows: TGCGCCAGCAGCGACAGGGGCATCATGAACACTGAAGCTTTCTTT. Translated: CASSDRGIMNTEAFF.

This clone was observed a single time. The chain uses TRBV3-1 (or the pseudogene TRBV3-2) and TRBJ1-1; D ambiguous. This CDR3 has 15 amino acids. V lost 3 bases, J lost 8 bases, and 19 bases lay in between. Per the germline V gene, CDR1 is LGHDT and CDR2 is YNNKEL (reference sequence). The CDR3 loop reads CASSQSSSEAGEAFF. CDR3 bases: TGTGCCAGCAGCCAGTCGAGCTCTGAGGCGGGAGAAGCTTTCTTT.

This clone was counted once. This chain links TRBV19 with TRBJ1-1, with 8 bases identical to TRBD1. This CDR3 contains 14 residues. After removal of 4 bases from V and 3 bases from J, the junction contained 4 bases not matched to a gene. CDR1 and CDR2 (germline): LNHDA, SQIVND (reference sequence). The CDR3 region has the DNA TGTGCCAGTAGTACCGGACAGGGCCACACTGAAGCTTTCTTT. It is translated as CASSTGQGHTEAFF.

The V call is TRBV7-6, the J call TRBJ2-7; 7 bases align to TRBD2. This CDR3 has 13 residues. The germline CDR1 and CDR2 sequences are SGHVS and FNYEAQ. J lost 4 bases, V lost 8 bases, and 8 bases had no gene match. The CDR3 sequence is CASQAGVAYEQYF. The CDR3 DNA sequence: TGTGCCAGCCAGGCGGGGGTTGCGTACGAGCAGTACTTC. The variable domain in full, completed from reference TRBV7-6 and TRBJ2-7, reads GAGVSQSPRYKVTKRGQDVALRCDPISGHVSLYWYRQALGQGPEFLTYFNYEAQQDKSGLPNDRFSAERPEGSISTLTIQRTEQRDSAMYRCASQAGVAYEQYFGPGTRLTVT.

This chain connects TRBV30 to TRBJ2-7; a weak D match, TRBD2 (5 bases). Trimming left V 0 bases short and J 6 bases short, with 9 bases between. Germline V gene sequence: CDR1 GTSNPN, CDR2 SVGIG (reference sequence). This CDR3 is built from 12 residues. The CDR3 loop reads CAWSVGGGEQYF. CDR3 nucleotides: TGTGCCTGGAGTGTCGGAGGAGGCGAGCAGTACTTC.

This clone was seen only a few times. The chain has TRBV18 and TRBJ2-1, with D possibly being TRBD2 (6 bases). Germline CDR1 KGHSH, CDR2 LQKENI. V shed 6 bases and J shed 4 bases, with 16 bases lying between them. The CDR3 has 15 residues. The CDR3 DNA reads TGTGCCAGCTCCTCTGAACTAGCAGGGTACAATGAGCAGTTCTTC. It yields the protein CASSSELAGYNEQFF. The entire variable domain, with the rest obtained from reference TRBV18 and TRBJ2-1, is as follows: NAGVMQNPRHLVRRRGQEARLRCSPMKGHSHVYWYRQLPEEGLKFMVYLQKENIIDESGMPKERFSAEFPKEGPSILRIQQVVRGDSAAYFCASSSELAGYNEQFFGPGTRLTVL.

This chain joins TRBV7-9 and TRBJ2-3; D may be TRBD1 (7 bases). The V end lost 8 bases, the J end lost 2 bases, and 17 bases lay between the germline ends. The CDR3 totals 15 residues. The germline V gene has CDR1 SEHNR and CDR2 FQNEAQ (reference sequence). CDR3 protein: CASYHQGGPTDTQYF. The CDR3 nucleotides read TGTGCCAGCTACCATCAGGGGGGCCCCACAGATACGCAGTATTTT.

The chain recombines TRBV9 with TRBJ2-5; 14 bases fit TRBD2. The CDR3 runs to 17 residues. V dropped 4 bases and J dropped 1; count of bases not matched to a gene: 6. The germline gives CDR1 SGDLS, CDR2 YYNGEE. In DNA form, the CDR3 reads TGTGCCAGCAGCCCCGGACTAGCGGGGGGTTCCCAAGAGACCCAGTACTTC. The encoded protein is CASSPGLAGGSQETQYF.

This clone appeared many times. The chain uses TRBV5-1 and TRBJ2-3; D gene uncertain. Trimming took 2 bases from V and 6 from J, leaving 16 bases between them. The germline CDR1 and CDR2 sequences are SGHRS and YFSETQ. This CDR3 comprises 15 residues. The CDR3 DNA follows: TGCGCCAGCAGCTTTTTTCGGTTTAATGATGATACGCAGTATTTT. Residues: CASSFFRFNDDTQYF.

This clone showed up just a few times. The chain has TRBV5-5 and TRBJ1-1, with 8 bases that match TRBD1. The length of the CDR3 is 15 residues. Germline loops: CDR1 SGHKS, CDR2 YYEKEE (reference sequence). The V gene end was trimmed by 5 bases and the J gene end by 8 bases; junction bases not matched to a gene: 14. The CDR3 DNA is TGTGCCAGCAGTCGAGGACAGGGAGGGGTTACCGAAGCTTTCTTT. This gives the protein CASSRGQGGVTEAFF.

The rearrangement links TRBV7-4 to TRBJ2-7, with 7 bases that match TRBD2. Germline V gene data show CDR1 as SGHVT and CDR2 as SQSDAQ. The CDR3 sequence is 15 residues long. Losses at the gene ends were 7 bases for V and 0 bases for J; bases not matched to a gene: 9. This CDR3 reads CASTLATSYSYEQYF. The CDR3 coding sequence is TGTGCCAGCACCCTGGCGACTAGCTACTCCTACGAGCAGTACTTC.

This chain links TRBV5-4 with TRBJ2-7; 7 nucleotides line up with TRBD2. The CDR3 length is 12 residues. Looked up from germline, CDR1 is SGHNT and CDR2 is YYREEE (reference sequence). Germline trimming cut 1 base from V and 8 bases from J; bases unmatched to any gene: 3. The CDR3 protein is CASSLSGTQQYF. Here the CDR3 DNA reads TGTGCCAGCAGCTTGAGCGGGACCCAGCAGTACTTC.

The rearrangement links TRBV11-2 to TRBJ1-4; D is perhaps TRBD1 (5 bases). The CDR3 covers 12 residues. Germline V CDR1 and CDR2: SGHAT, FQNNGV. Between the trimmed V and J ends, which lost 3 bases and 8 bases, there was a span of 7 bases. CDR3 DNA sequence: TGTGCCAGCAGCTTCCGGGGGGAAAAACTGTTTTTT. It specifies CASSFRGEKLFF.

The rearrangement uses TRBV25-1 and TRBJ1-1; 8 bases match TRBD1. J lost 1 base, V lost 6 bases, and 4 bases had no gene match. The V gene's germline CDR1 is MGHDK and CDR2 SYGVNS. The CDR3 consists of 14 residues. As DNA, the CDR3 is TGTGCCAGCAGAAGGACAGGGAAGAACACTGAAGCTTTCTTT. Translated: CASRRTGKNTEAFF.

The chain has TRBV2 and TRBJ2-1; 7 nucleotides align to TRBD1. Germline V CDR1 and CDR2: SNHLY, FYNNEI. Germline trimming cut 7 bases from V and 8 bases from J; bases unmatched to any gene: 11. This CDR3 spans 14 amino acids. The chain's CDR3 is CASKDRPGFHEQFF. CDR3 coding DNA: TGTGCCAGCAAGGACAGGCCGGGGTTCCATGAGCAGTTCTTC.

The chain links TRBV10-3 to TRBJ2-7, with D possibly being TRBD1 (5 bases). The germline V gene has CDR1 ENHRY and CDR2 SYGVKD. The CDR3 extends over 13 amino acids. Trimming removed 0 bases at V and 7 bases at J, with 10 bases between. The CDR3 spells CAISESRTTEQYF. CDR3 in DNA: TGTGCCATCAGTGAGTCCCGGACAACTGAGCAGTACTTC.

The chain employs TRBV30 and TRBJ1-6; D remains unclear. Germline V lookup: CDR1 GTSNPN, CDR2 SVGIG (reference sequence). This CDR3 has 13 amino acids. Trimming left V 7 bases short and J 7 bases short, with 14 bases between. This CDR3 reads CASNPAGNSPLHF. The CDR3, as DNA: TGTGCCTCCAACCCGGCGGGGAATTCACCCCTCCACTTT.

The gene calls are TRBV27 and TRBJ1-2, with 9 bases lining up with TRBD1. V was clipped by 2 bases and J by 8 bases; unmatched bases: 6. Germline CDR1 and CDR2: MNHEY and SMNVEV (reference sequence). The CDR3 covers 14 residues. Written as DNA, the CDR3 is TGTGCCAGCAGTTTAATGGGACAGGGCTTGGGCTACACCTTC. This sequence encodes CASSLMGQGLGYTF.

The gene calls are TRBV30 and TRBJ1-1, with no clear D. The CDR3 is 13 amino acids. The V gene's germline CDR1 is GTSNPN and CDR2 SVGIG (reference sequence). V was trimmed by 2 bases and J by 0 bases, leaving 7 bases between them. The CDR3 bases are TGTGCCTGGAGTACACGATTGAACACTGAAGCTTTCTTT. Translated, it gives CAWSTRLNTEAFF.

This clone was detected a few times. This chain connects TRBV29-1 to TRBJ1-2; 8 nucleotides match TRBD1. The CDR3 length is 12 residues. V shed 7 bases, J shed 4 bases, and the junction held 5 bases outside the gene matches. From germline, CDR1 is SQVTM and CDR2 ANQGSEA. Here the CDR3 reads CSATGAGYGYTF. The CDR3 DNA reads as TGCAGCGCGACAGGGGCCGGCTATGGCTACACCTTC.

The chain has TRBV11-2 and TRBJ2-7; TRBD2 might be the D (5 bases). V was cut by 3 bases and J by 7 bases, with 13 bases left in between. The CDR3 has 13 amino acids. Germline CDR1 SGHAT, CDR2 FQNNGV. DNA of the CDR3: TGTGCCAGCAGCTTTGATAGCGCGTGGGAGCAGTACTTC. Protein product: CASSFDSAWEQYF.

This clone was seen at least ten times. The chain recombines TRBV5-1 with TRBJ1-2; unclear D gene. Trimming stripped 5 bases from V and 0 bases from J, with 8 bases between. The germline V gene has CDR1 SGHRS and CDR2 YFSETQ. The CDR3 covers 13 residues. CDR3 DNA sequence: TGCGCCAGCAGGACTGCTCCTAACTATGGCTACACCTTC. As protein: CASRTAPNYGYTF.

CDR3 residues: CASSQQGWNSPLHF. The CDR3, as DNA: TGTGCCAGCAGCCAACAGGGATGGAATTCACCCCTCCACTTT. The chain has TRBV14 and TRBJ1-6; D may be TRBD1 (5 bases). CDR1 SGHDN and CDR2 FVKESK come from the germline V gene. Trimming pared 2 bases from V and 7 bases from J, leaving 9 bases between. The CDR3 is 14 residues long.

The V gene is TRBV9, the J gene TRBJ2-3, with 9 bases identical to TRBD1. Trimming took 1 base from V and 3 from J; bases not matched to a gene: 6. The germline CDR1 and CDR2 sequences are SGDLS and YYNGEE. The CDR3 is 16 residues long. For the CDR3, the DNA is TGTGCCAGCAGCGTATCCGGGACAGGGTATACAGATACGCAGTATTTT. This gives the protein CASSVSGTGYTDTQYF.